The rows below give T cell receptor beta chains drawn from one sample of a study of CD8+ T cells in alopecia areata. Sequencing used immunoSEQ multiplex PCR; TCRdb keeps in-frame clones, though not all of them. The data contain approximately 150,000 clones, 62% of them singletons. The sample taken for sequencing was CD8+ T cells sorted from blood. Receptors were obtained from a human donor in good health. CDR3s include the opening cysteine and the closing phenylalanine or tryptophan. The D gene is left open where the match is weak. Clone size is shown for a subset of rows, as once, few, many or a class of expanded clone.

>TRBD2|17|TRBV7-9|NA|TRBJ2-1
CASIAPGLAGDRNEQFF
TGTGCCAGCATCGCGCCGGGACTAGCGGGAGATCGGAATGAGCAGTTCTTC
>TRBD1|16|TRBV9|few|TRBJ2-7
CASSVGGQDPYYEQYF
TGTGCCAGCAGCGTAGGGGGACAGGATCCCTACTACGAGCAGTACTTC
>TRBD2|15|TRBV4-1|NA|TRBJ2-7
CASSQVTSGPYEQYF
TGCGCCAGCAGCCAAGTGACTAGCGGTCCCTACGAGCAGTACTTC
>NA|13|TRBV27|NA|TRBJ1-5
CASSFGYNQPQHF
TGTGCCAGCAGTTTCGGATATAATCAGCCCCAGCATTTT
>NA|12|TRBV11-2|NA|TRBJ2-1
CASRPSYNEQFF
TGTGCCAGCAGACCTAGCTACAATGAGCAGTTCTTC
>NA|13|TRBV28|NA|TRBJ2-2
CASSKGNTGELFF
TGTGCCAGCAGCAAAGGGAACACCGGGGAGCTGTTTTTT
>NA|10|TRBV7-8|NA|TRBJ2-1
CASSRNEQFF
TGTGCCAGCAGCCGAAATGAGCAGTTCTTC
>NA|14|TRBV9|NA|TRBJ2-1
CASSVGDVNNEQFF
TGTGCCAGCAGCGTAGGGGACGTCAACAATGAGCAGTTCTTC
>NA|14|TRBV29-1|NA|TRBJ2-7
CSVEGAGQSYEQYF
TGCAGCGTTGAAGGGGCGGGACAGTCCTACGAGCAGTACTTC
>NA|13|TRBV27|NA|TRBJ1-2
CASSFGVNYGYTF
TGTGCCAGCAGTTTCGGAGTTAACTATGGCTACACCTTC
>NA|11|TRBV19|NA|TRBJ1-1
CASSSFQAAFF
TGTGCCAGTAGTAGTTTTCAAGCGGCTTTCTTT
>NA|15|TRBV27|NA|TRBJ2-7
CASSLKGPDSYEQYF
TGTGCCAGCAGTTTAAAAGGACCGGACTCCTACGAGCAGTACTTC
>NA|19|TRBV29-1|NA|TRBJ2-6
CSVEERAPGRSGGANVLTF
TGCAGCGTTGAAGAACGAGCTCCGGGTAGGAGTGGAGGGGCCAACGTCCTGACTTTC
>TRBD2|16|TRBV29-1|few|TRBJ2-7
CSVDTGLAGVAYEQYF
TGCAGCGTGGACACGGGACTAGCGGGAGTTGCGTACGAGCAGTACTTC
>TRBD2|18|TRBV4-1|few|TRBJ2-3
CASSQELAGGGRTDTQYF
TGCGCCAGCAGCCAAGAACTAGCGGGAGGGGGGCGAACAGATACGCAGTATTTT
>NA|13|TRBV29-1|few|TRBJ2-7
CSVRGGTSYEQYF
TGCAGCGTAAGAGGTGGCACTTCCTACGAGCAGTACTTC
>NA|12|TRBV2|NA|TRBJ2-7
CASVSGSYEQYF
TGTGCCAGCGTTAGCGGATCCTACGAGCAGTACTTC
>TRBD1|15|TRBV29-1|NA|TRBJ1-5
CSVVTDRGPNQPQHF
TGCAGCGTTGTTACGGACAGGGGACCCAATCAGCCCCAGCATTTT
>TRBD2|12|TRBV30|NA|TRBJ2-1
CAEAGDYNEQFF
TGTGCGGAGGCGGGAGACTACAATGAGCAGTTCTTC
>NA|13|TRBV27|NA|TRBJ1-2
CASSYGSNYGYTF
TGTGCCAGCAGTTACGGCAGTAACTATGGCTACACCTTC
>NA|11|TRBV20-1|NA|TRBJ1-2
CSARPLYGYTF
TGCAGTGCTAGACCTCTCTATGGCTACACCTTC
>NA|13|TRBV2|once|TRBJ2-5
CASSPVSGETQYF
TGTGCCAGCAGCCCAGTCAGCGGGGAGACCCAGTACTTC
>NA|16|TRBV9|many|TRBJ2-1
CASSVGWVEGNPEQFF
TGTGCCAGCAGCGTAGGTTGGGTAGAGGGCAATCCGGAGCAGTTCTTC
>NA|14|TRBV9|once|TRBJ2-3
CASSVDGSTDTQYF
TGTGCCAGCAGCGTCGACGGGAGCACAGATACGCAGTATTTT
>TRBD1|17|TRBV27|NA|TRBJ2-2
CASSLSPDRGVTGELFF
TGTGCCAGCAGTTTATCCCCGGACAGGGGGGTAACCGGGGAGCTGTTTTTT
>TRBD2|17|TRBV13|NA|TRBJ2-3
CASSSRRTSGSTDTQYF
TGTGCCAGCAGCTCCCGACGGACTAGCGGGAGCACAGATACGCAGTATTTT
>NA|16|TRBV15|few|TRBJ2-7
CATSPSPEVGVHEQYF
TGTGCCACCAGCCCCTCACCGGAAGTTGGAGTCCACGAGCAGTACTTC
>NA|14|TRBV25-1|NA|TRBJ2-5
CASSEWGIQETQYF
TGTGCCAGCAGTGAATGGGGTATTCAAGAGACCCAGTACTTC
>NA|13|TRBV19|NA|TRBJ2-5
CASSIEHQETQYF
TGTGCCAGTAGTATAGAACACCAAGAGACCCAGTACTTC
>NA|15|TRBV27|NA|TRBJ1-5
CASSRTTGWDQPQHF
TGTGCCAGCAGTAGGACGACAGGCTGGGATCAGCCCCAGCATTTT
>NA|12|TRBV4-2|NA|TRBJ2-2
CASSQVSGELFF
TGTGCCAGCAGCCAAGTGAGCGGGGAGCTGTTTTTT
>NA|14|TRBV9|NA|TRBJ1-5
CASSPDSGNQPQHF
TGTGCCAGCAGCCCGGACAGTGGCAATCAGCCCCAGCATTTT
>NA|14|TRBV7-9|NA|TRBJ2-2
CASTLLEHPGELFF
TGTGCCAGCACCCTGCTTGAACATCCCGGGGAGCTGTTTTTT
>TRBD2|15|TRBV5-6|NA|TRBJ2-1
CASSLQRDSYNEQFF
TGTGCCAGCAGCTTGCAGCGGGACTCCTACAATGAGCAGTTCTTC
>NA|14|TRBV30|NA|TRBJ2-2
CAWDSGLHTGELFF
TGTGCCTGGGACTCGGGGCTCCACACCGGGGAGCTGTTTTTT
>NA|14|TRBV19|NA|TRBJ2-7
CASSIDREADEQYF
TGTGCCAGTAGTATAGACAGGGAGGCCGACGAGCAGTACTTC
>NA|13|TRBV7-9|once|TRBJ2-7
CASSLVGYYEQYF
TGTGCCAGCAGCTTAGTGGGCTACTACGAGCAGTACTTC
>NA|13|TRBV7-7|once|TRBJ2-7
CASSLDGGYEQYF
TGTGCTAGCAGCTTGGACGGAGGATACGAGCAGTACTTC
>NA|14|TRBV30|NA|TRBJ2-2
CAGNFLEIAGELFF
TGTGCCGGGAATTTCTTAGAGATCGCCGGGGAGCTGTTTTTT
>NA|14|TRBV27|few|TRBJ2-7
CASSEGRESYEQYF
TGTGCCAGCAGTGAGGGACGGGAGTCCTACGAGCAGTACTTC
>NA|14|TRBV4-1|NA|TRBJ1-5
CASSQGAPDQPQHF
TGCGCCAGCAGCCAAGGGGCACCCGATCAGCCCCAGCATTTT
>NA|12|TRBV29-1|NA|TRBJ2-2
CSTSRGTGELFF
TGCAGCACCTCCAGGGGTACCGGGGAGCTGTTTTTT
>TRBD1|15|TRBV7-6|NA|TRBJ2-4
CASSLGQGSWNIQYF
TGTGCCAGCAGCCTTGGACAGGGGAGCTGGAACATTCAGTACTTC
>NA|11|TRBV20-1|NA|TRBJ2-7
CSATVLYEQYF
TGCAGTGCCACGGTCCTCTACGAGCAGTACTTC
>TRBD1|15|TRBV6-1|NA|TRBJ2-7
CASSEATGASYEQYF
TGTGCCAGCAGTGAAGCGACAGGGGCCTCTTACGAGCAGTACTTC
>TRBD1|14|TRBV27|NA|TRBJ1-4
CASSSKNRGGKLFF
TGTGCCAGCAGTTCCAAAAACAGGGGAGGAAAACTGTTTTTT
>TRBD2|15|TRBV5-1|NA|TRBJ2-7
CASSLLAGVSYEQYF
TGCGCCAGCAGCTTACTAGCGGGAGTTTCCTACGAGCAGTACTTC
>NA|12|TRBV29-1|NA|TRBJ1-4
CSVDQGSEGLFF
TGCAGCGTTGACCAGGGCTCTGAGGGACTGTTTTTT
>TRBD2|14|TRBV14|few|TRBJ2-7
CASSQGGSSYEQYF
TGTGCCAGCAGCCAAGGCGGGAGCTCCTACGAGCAGTACTTC
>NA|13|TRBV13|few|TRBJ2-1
CASSSGSYNEQFF
TGTGCCAGCAGCTCCGGATCTTACAATGAGCAGTTCTTC
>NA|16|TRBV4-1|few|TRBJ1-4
CASSQLGERNDEKLFF
TGCGCCAGCAGCCAGTTAGGGGAGCGGAACGATGAAAAACTGTTTTTT
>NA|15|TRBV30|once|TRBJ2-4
CAWKQGELAKNIQYF
TGTGCCTGGAAGCAAGGAGAGCTAGCCAAAAACATTCAGTACTTC
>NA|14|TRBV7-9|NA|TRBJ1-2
CASSFPRSNYGYTF
TGTGCCAGCAGCTTCCCTCGGTCGAACTATGGCTACACCTTC
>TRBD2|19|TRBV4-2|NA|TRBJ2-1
CASSQVLGGLAGGRDEQFF
TGTGCCAGCAGCCAAGTTCTCGGAGGACTAGCGGGAGGGCGCGATGAGCAGTTCTTC
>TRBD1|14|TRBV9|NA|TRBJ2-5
CASSEGDSQETQYF
TGTGCCAGCAGCGAGGGGGACAGCCAAGAGACCCAGTACTTC
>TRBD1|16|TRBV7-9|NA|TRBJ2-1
CASSLVTRGQNHEQFF
TGTGCCAGCAGCTTAGTTACCAGGGGGCAAAACCATGAGCAGTTCTTC
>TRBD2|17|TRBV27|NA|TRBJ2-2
CASSLVAGGPNTGELFF
TGTGCCAGCAGTTTAGTAGCGGGAGGGCCGAACACCGGGGAGCTGTTTTTT